Following are 5 T cell receptor beta chains from one sample sequenced in a study of blood T cell repertoires in COVID-19. TCRdb's copy holds only in-frame clones and misses some; the assay was immunoSEQ multiplex PCR. The table has approximately 45,000 clones, 75% to 90% seen once. The sequencing input was peripheral blood. Source of these receptors: a woman aged 80 or over with COVID-19, enrolled during active disease.

The V call is TRBV6-6, the J call TRBJ1-2, with 7 bases aligning to TRBD1. CDR1 and CDR2 from the germline V gene are MNHNY and SVGAGI (reference sequence). After removal of 10 bases from V and 8 bases from J, the junction contained 13 bases not matched to a gene. The CDR3 sequence is 13 residues long. The CDR3 DNA reads TGTGCCACCATCCCGGGACAGTACGTCGGCTACACCTTC. Its protein is CATIPGQYVGYTF.

The rearrangement joins TRBV6-5 to TRBJ1-2; no reliable D call. The germline CDR1 and CDR2 sequences are MNHEY and SVGAGI. Trimming removed 9 bases at V and 0 bases at J, with 14 bases between. This CDR3 region has 14 residues. CDR3 nucleotides: TGTGCCAGTAGATACTACGGTGCTAACTATGGCTACACCTTC. It yields the protein CASRYYGANYGYTF.

This chain links TRBV6-5 with TRBJ1-1; TRBD1 aligns across 7 bases. V lost 6 bases, J lost 5 bases, and 9 bases stayed unmatched. Germline V gene lookup returns CDR1 MNHEY and CDR2 SVGAGI. CDR3 length: 14 amino acids. The CDR3 here is CASRTKPGGTEAFF. DNA for the CDR3: TGTGCCAGCAGAACAAAACCAGGGGGAACTGAAGCTTTCTTT.

This clone was seen just once. This sequence joins TRBV13 and TRBJ1-1; D is perhaps TRBD1 (6 bases). V lost 1 base and J 5 bases, leaving 14 bases between the germline ends. From germline, CDR1 is PRHDT and CDR2 FYEKMQ (reference sequence). The CDR3 covers 15 residues. CDR3 DNA: TGTGCCAGCAGCTTAGATTGGGGGCGAGCGACTGAAGCTTTCTTT. Its protein is CASSLDWGRATEAFF.

V gene TRBV29-1 combines with J gene TRBJ2-1; TRBD1 aligns across 9 bases. This CDR3 comprises 15 residues. With V trimmed by 4 bases and J by 6 bases, 10 bases remained unmatched. Germline assignment: CDR1 SQVTM and CDR2 ANQGSEA. In DNA, the CDR3 is TGCAGCGTTGGGGGACCGGGACAGGGAACCAATGAGCAGTTCTTC. It specifies CSVGGPGQGTNEQFF.